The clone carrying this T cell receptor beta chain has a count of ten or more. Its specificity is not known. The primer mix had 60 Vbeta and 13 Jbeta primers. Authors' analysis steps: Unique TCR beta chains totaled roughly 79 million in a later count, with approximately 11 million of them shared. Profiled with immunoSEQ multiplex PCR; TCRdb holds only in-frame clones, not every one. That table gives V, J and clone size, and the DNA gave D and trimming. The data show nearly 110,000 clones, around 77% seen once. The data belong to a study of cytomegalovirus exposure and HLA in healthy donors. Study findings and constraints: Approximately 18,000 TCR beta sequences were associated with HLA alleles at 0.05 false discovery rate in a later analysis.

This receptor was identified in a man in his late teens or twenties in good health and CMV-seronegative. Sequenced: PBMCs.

CDR3 nucleotides: TGTGCCAGCTCGGGCGGACAGGGCCCTGGAAACACCATATATTTT. Amino acids: CASSGGQGPGNTIYF. The J gene is TRBJ1-3, the V gene TRBV18; 8 nucleotides line up with TRBD1. This CDR3 region has 15 residues. The V and J ends lost 6 bases and 2 bases, in that order; junction bases with no gene match: 6. Germline values: CDR1 KGHSH, CDR2 LQKENI.